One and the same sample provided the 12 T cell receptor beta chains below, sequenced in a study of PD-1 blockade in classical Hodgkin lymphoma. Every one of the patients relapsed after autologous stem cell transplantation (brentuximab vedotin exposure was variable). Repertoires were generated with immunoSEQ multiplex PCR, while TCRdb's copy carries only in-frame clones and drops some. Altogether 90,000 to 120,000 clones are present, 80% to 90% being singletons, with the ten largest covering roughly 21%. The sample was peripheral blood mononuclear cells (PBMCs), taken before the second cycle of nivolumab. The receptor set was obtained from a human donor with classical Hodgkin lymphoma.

In nucleotides, the CDR3 is TGTGCCAGCAGCTTAACATACAACACAGATACGCAGTATTTT. This sequence encodes CASSLTYNTDTQYF. This sequence joins TRBV13 and TRBJ2-3; D is unresolved. The CDR3 spans 14 residues. Germline CDR1 and CDR2: PRHDT and FYEKMQ (reference sequence). Trimming removed 2 bases at V and 2 bases at J, with 8 bases between.

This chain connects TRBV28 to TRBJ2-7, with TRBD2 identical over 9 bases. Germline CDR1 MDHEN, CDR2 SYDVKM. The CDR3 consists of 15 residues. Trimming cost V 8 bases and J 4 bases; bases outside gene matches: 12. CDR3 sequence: CASLGGGRASYEQYF. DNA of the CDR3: TGTGCCAGCTTAGGGGGCGGGAGGGCCTCTTACGAGCAGTACTTC.

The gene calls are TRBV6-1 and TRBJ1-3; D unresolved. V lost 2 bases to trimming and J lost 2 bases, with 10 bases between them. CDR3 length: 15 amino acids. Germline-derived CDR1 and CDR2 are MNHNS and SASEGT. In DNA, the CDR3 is TGTGCCAGCAGTGAAAATACGGTAGCTGGAAACACCATATATTTT. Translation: CASSENTVAGNTIYF.

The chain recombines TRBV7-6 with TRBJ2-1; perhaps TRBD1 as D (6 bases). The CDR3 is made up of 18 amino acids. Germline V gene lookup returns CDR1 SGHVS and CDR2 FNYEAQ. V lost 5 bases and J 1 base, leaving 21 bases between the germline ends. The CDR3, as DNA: TGTGCCAGCAGCCGGGCCCATGTCGACAGGAGATCCTACAATGAGCAGTTCTTC. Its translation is CASSRAHVDRRSYNEQFF.

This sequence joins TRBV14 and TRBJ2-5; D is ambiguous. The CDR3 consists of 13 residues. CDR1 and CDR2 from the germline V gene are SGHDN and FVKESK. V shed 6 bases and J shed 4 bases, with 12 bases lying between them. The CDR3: CASSRQRGETQYF. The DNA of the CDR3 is TGTGCCAGCAGTCGACAACGCGGAGAGACCCAGTACTTC.

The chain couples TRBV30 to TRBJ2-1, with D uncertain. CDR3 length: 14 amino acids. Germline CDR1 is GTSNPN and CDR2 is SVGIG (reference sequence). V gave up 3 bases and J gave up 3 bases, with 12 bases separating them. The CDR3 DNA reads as TGTGCCTGGAGACAGACAAATCGCTACAATGAGCAGTTCTTC. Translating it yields CAWRQTNRYNEQFF.

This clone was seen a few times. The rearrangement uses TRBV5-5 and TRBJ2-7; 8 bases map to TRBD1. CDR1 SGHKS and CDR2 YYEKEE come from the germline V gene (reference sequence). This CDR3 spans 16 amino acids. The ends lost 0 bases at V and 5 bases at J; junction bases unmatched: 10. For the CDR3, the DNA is TGTGCCAGCAGCTTGGCTTTAGGACAGGGTAACCACGAGCAGTACTTC. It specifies CASSLALGQGNHEQYF.

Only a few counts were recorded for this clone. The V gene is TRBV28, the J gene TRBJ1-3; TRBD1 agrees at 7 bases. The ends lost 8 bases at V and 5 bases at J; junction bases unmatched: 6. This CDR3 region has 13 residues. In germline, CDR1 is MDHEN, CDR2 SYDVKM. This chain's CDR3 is CASDEGARNTIYF. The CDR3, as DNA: TGTGCCAGCGACGAGGGGGCTAGAAACACCATATATTTT. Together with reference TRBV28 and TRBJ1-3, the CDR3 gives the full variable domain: DVKVTQSSRYLVKRTGEKVFLECVQDMDHENMFWYRQDPGLGLRLIYFSYDVKMKEKGDIPEGYSVSREKKERFSLILESASTNQTSMYLCASDEGARNTIYFGEGSWLTVV.

The CDR3 region is CASSVLRASGRNEQYF. The CDR3 nucleotides read TGTGCCAGCAGCGTCCTGAGAGCTAGCGGGAGGAACGAGCAGTACTTC. J is TRBJ2-7 and V is TRBV7-8; 11 bases align to TRBD2. V trimming: 5 bases; J trimming: 5 bases; junction bases outside the gene matches: 11. CDR3 length: 16 amino acids. Germline V gives CDR1 SGHVS, CDR2 FQNEAQ.

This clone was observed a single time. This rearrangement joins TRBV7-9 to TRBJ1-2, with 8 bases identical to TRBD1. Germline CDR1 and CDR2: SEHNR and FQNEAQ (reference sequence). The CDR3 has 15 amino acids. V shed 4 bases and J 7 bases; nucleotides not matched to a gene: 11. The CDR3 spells CASSSPGQEEGGYTF. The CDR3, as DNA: TGTGCCAGCAGCTCACCGGGACAGGAAGAGGGTGGCTACACCTTC.

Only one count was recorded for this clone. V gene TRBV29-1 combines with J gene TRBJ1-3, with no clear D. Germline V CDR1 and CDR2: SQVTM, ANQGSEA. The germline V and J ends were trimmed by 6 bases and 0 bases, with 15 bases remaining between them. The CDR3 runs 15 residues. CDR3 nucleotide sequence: TGCAGCGTCTCGAACGGACGGAACTCTGGAAACACCATATATTTT. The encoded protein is CSVSNGRNSGNTIYF.

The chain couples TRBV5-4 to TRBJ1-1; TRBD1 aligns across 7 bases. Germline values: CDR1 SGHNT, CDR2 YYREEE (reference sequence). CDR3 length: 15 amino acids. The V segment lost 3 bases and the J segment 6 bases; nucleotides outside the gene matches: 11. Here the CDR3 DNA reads TGTGCCAGCAGCTCCCTACAGGGGATAGTAGCTGAAGCTTTCTTT. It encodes CASSSLQGIVAEAFF.